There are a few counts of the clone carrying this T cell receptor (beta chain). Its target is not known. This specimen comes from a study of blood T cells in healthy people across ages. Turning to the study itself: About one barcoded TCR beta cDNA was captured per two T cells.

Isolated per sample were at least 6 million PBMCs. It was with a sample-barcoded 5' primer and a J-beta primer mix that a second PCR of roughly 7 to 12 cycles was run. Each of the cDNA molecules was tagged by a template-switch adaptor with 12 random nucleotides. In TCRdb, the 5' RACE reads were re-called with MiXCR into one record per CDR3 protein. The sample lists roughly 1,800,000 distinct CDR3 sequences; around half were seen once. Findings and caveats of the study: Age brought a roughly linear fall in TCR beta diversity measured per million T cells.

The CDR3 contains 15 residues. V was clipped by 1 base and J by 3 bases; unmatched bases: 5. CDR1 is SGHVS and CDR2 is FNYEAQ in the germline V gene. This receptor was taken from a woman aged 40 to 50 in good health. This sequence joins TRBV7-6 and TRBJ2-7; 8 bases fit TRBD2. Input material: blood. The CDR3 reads CASSLEAGGDYEQYF. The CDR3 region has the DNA TGTGCCAGCAGCTTAGAGGCGGGGGGAGACTACGAGCAGTACTTC. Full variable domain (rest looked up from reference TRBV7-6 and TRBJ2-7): GAGVSQSPRYKVTKRGQDVALRCDPISGHVSLYWYRQALGQGPEFLTYFNYEAQQDKSGLPNDRFSAERPEGSISTLTIQRTEQRDSAMYRCASSLEAGGDYEQYFGPGTRLTVT.